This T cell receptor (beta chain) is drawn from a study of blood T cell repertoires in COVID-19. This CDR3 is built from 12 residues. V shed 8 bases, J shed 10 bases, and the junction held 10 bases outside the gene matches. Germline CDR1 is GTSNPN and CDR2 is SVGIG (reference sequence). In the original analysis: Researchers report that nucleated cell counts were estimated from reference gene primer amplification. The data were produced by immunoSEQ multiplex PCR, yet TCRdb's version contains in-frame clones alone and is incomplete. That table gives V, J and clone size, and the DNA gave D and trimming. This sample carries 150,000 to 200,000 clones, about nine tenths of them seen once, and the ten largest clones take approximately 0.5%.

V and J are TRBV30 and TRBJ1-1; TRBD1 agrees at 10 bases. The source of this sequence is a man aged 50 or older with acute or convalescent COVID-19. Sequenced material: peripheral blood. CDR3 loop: CANSGTGARAFF. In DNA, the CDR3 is TGTGCCAACTCAGGGACAGGGGCAAGAGCTTTCTTT.